The 11 T cell receptor beta chains given below trace back to one sample, sequenced in a study of T cells in localized non-small cell lung cancer. TCRdb's copy holds only in-frame clones and misses some; the assay was immunoSEQ multiplex PCR. In the table there are about 33,000 clones, approximately 86% of which are singletons. The material was peripheral blood mononuclear cells, obtained before any cancer treatment. The source of these receptors is a man between 40 and 70 years old with stage III lung adenocarcinoma.

The rearrangement joins TRBV6-6 to TRBJ2-2; D is perhaps TRBD2 (5 bases). The V end lost 6 bases, the J end lost 5 bases, and 16 bases lay between the germline ends. The germline V gene has CDR1 MNHNY and CDR2 SVGAGI (reference sequence). The CDR3 loop spans 15 amino acids. For the CDR3, the DNA is TGTGCCAGCAGCCCCTTGGGAGCGGATACCGGGGAGCTGTTTTTT. Encoded protein: CASSPLGADTGELFF.

V usage is TRBV15 and J usage is TRBJ2-3; 13 bases fit TRBD2. The V gene end was trimmed by 9 bases and the J gene end by 8 bases; junction bases not matched to a gene: 8. The CDR3 consists of 14 residues. The germline gives CDR1 LNHNV, CDR2 YYDKDF (reference sequence). The CDR3 DNA follows: TGTGCCACGGGAGGACTAGCGGGGGCAGGTACGCAGTATTTT. Residues: CATGGLAGAGTQYF.

This chain uses TRBV18 with TRBJ2-5, with 10 bases matching TRBD2. This CDR3 contains 16 residues. The germline CDR1 and CDR2 sequences are KGHSH and LQKENI. Trimming removed 4 bases from V and 1 base from J; junction bases left unmatched: 6. CDR3 amino acids: CASSRPIAGGQETQYF. The CDR3 DNA reads TGTGCCAGCTCACGTCCTATAGCGGGGGGCCAAGAGACCCAGTACTTC.

The rearrangement joins TRBV9 to TRBJ2-5; weak D call: TRBD1 (6 bases). Trimming pared 0 bases from V and 5 bases from J, leaving 17 bases between. Germline V gene sequence: CDR1 SGDLS, CDR2 YYNGEE. The CDR3 is 16 residues long. CDR3 protein: CASSVDGTTQGETQYF. The CDR3 DNA follows: TGTGCCAGCAGCGTAGATGGGACCACCCAGGGGGAGACCCAGTACTTC.

The CDR3 DNA sequence: TGTGCCAGCAGCGTAGATCCAGGCGACTATGGCTACACCTTC. This translates into CASSVDPGDYGYTF. The V gene is TRBV9, the J gene TRBJ1-2; D call uncertain. Trimming removed 0 bases from V and 3 bases from J, with 9 bases in between. CDR3 length equals 14 residues. Looked up from germline, CDR1 is SGDLS and CDR2 is YYNGEE.

The CDR3 loop reads CASSRPWGPGANVLTF. DNA for the CDR3: TGCGCCAGCAGCCGCCCGTGGGGCCCTGGGGCCAACGTCCTGACTTTC. The V call is TRBV23-1, the J call TRBJ2-6, with D perhaps matching TRBD1 (5 bases). TRBV23-1 is identified as an open reading frame with a role that is uncertain. This CDR3 spans 16 amino acids. Between the trimmed V and J ends, which lost 6 bases and 2 bases, there was a span of 14 bases.

This sequence joins TRBV18 and TRBJ1-2, with D unresolved. The CDR3 runs to 15 residues. The germline V and J ends were trimmed by 0 bases and 7 bases, with 15 bases remaining between them. CDR1 and CDR2 (germline): KGHSH, LQKENI. Here the CDR3 DNA reads TGTGCCAGCTCACCACCTTCAGCCGGTGAATTTGGCTACACCTTC. Its translation: CASSPPSAGEFGYTF.

The chain combines TRBV9 with TRBJ1-3; 9 bases fit TRBD1. V was pared by 3 bases and J by 4 bases, with 5 bases of the junction left unmatched. CDR1 is SGDLS, CDR2 YYNGEE, per germline. This CDR3 is 15 amino acids long. CDR3 amino acids: CASSAQGTGGNTIYF. CDR3 DNA: TGTGCCAGCAGCGCACAAGGGACAGGGGGAAACACCATATATTTT.

The rearrangement uses TRBV18 and TRBJ2-1; 10 bases align to TRBD2. The V gene end was trimmed by 1 base and the J gene end by 3 bases; junction bases not matched to a gene: 6. The V gene's germline CDR1 is KGHSH and CDR2 LQKENI. This CDR3 has 17 residues. CDR3 in amino acids: CASSPRLSGGNYNEQFF. CDR3 DNA: TGTGCCAGCTCACCACGACTTAGCGGGGGGAACTACAATGAGCAGTTCTTC. The whole variable domain, filled in from reference TRBV18 and TRBJ2-1, reads NAGVMQNPRHLVRRRGQEARLRCSPMKGHSHVYWYRQLPEEGLKFMVYLQKENIIDESGMPKERFSAEFPKEGPSILRIQQVVRGDSAAYFCASSPRLSGGNYNEQFFGPGTRLTVL.

The V call is TRBV11-2, the J call TRBJ2-7; D call uncertain. V dropped 5 bases and J dropped 0 bases, with 23 bases sitting between them. Germline CDR1 reads SGHAT; CDR2 reads FQNNGV. The CDR3 runs 18 residues. CDR3 residues: CASSLGKNRDGISYEQYF. As DNA, the CDR3 is TGTGCCAGCAGCCTAGGGAAAAATCGCGACGGAATCTCCTACGAGCAGTACTTC.

In this sample, this clone turned up once. The V call is TRBV6-4, the J call TRBJ2-1, with 10 bases matching TRBD2. The CDR3 runs 17 residues. V was pared by 6 bases and J by 0 bases, with 8 bases of the junction left unmatched. Germline CDR1 is MRHNA and CDR2 is SNTAGT. The DNA of the CDR3 is TGTGCCAGCAGCCAGCGGGGGGGCCCTCGCTCCTACAATGAGCAGTTCTTC. Its protein product is CASSQRGGPRSYNEQFF.